This T cell receptor (beta chain) was sequenced during a study of OX40 agonist ivuxolimab in advanced cancers. The study's findings and limits: By week 6 at 0.1 to 3.0 mg/kg, blood CD4+ and CD8+ T cells had expanded clonally. Expanded clones tended on average to be more numerous among CD8+ T cells than CD4+.

In the case of this clone: Its specificity is unknown.

CDR1 is MNHNS and CDR2 is SASEGT in the germline V gene. The CDR3 is 13 residues long. V was clipped by 3 bases and J by 6 bases, with 9 bases between them. The repertoire was sequenced with immunoSEQ multiplex PCR; TCRdb's copy has only in-frame clones and lacks some. The sample contains more than 45,000 clones, roughly 93% of which appear only once. This sample comprised CD4+ or CD8+ T cells sorted from blood, obtained in a trial of the OX40 agonist ivuxolimab. The V and J genes are TRBV6-1 and TRBJ2-1; D ambiguous. The TCR was taken from an adult with an advanced solid tumor such as melanoma, head and neck, liver or kidney cancer. The DNA for the CDR3 is TGTGCCAGCAGTGATATACGACCCAATGAGCAGTTCTTC. Its protein product is CASSDIRPNEQFF.